The following is a T cell receptor beta chain sequence with its context. The sample belongs to a study of blood T cells in healthy people across ages. There are 15 residues in the CDR3. V gave up 1 base and J gave up 6 bases, with 16 bases separating them. From germline, CDR1 is MGHRA and CDR2 YSYEKL. Combining a sample-barcoded 5' primer with a J-beta primer mix, a second PCR ran for 7 to 11 cycles. One entry per CDR3 protein results from TCRdb running MiXCR on the 5' RACE reads. The sample lists roughly 1.4 million distinct CDR3 sequences, 45% to 70% occurring once. Isolating PBMCs gave at least 6.5 million of these cells per sample.

The sequencing input was blood. The V call is TRBV4-1, the J call TRBJ2-7; weak D call: TRBD2 (6 bases). This sequence originates from a man aged 18 to 29 in good health. The CDR3, as DNA: TGCGCCAGCAGCCAAGTGTCCGCGGGAACTGCCGAGCAGTACTTC. This gives the protein CASSQVSAGTAEQYF.